This TCR beta chain was captured in a study of blood T cell repertoires in COVID-19. Study summary: Acute and convalescent COVID-19 specimens originated in the United States, Italy and Spain. In each case, the material was cDNA or gDNA derived from T cells, B-cell-depleted T cells, or PBMCs.

Germline trimming cut 5 bases from V and 8 bases from J; bases unmatched to any gene: 9. The CDR3 extends over 15 amino acids. Germline lookup yields CDR1 SGHVS and CDR2 FQNEAQ. Per the study methods: Researchers report that nucleated cell counts were estimated from reference gene primer amplification. The method was immunoSEQ multiplex PCR; TCRdb's version includes in-frame clones alone and lacks a portion of them. V, J and clone size reflect that table, while D and trimming were determined from the DNA. The top ten hold 3.9% of the sample, which has about 94,000 clones, approximately 79% seen once.

The V gene is TRBV7-8, the J gene TRBJ1-5; 10 bases fit TRBD1. This receptor was obtained from a man between 65 and 80 years old with COVID-19, enrolled during active disease. The sample taken for sequencing was peripheral blood. For the CDR3, the DNA is TGTGCCAGCAGCCCCCGGGGACAGGGGATAGAGCCCCAGCATTTT. Translated: CASSPRGQGIEPQHF.